This TCR beta chain was profiled in a study of T-cell memory formation after mild COVID-19. TCRdb reprocessed the 5' RACE reads with MiXCR, giving one entry per CDR3 protein. Among about 200,000 distinct CDR3 sequences, over 9.5% were seen once, and the ten largest hold roughly 3.5%. The germline V gene encodes CDR1 DFQATT and CDR2 SNEGSKA (reference sequence). The V end was cut by 2 bases, the J end by 5 bases, with 12 bases between. The CDR3 is made up of 13 amino acids. Study findings and constraints: The authors left the SARS-CoV-2 specificity of second-wave clones peaking on day 37 unconfirmed. Clones contracting day 15 to 85 were balanced CD4/CD8; later expanders leaned CD4+. CD8+ contracting clones occupied EMRA, while CD4+ ones occupied mainly CM and EM.

This clonotype has a handful of counts. No antigen is known for it. The chain recombines TRBV20-1 with TRBJ2-5; D is uncertain. Sequencing was carried out using PBMCs or a T cell subset sorted from them (not recorded which). The receptor was derived from a man aged 18 to 29 who had mild COVID-19 (a few samples of this study predate the infection). Cell type and time point are not known. CDR3: CSARLLVGETQYF. The CDR3 coding sequence is TGCAGTGCTAGACTTCTCGTTGGGGAGACCCAGTACTTC.